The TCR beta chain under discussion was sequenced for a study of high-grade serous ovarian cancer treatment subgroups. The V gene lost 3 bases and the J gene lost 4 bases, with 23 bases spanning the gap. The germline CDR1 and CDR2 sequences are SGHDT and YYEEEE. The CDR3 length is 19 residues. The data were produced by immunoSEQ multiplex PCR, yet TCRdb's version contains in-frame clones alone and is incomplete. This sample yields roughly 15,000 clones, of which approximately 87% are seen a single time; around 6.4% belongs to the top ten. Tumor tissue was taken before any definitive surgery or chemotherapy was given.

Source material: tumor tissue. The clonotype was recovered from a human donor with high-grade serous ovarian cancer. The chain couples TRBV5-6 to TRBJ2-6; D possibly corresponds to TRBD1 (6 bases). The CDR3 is CASSSPGAGDRSGANVLTF. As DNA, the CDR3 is TGTGCCAGCAGCTCTCCCGGGGCAGGGGATAGATCCGGGGCCAACGTCCTGACTTTC.